This is a list of T cell receptor beta chains from one sample in a study of cytomegalovirus exposure and HLA in healthy donors. Produced via immunoSEQ multiplex PCR; TCRdb's table is partial and in-frame only. The repertoire consists of some 140,000 clones, with around two thirds occurring once and the leading ten covering more than 3.5%. Material for sequencing was PBMCs. The receptors come from a man aged 18 to 30 in good health and CMV-seropositive. Both conserved end residues are part of each CDR3. A D gene is named only where the DNA matches it firmly. Size is omitted from some rows. Given values are once, few, many or a class for expanded clones.

D gene	V gene	clone size	J gene	CDR3 DNA	CDR3 protein
.	TRBV7-2	once	TRBJ1-6	TGTGCCAGCAGCTTTAGGGGGAATTCACCCCTCCACTTT	CASSFRGNSPLHF
TRBD2	TRBV28	once	TRBJ2-7	TGTGCCAGCAGTTTCCCCATAGGGAGGGCCCGCTCCTACGAGCAGTACTTC	CASSFPIGRARSYEQYF
.	TRBV7-8	.	TRBJ2-7	TGTGCCAGCAGCTTAGTCGCGACTGAAGCCTACGAGCAGTACTTC	CASSLVATEAYEQYF
.	TRBV28	.	TRBJ1-2	TGTGCCAGCCGCCCCACAGGTTCAAACTATGGCTACACCTTC	CASRPTGSNYGYTF
.	TRBV10-1	.	TRBJ2-1	TGCGCCAGCAGTGAGGGAGTGAGCTCCTACAATGAGCAGTTCTTC	CASSEGVSSYNEQFF
.	TRBV5-1	.	TRBJ1-2	TGCGCCAGCAGCTTGGAGGCAGGAGGCTATGGCTACACCTTC	CASSLEAGGYGYTF
TRBD1	TRBV18	.	TRBJ1-1	TGTGCCAGCTCACGAACAACAGGGGGTGTTGAAGCTTTCTTT	CASSRTTGGVEAFF
.	TRBV10-3	.	TRBJ1-5	TGTGCCATCAGTGAGGGGAGTCAGCCCCAGCATTTT	CAISEGSQPQHF
.	TRBV11-2	.	TRBJ2-7	TGTGCCAGCAGCGAAGGAGTGGTCGGGAACTACGAGCAGTACTTC	CASSEGVVGNYEQYF
.	TRBV28	.	TRBJ1-1	TGTGCCACCCAAGGACAGATTAACACTGAAGCTTTCTTT	CATQGQINTEAFF
.	TRBV6-4	.	TRBJ2-1	TGTGCCAGCAGTGACTCGGCGGGGACCTACAATGAGCAGTTCTTC	CASSDSAGTYNEQFF
TRBD2	TRBV5-5	.	TRBJ2-1	TGTGCCAGCACCACTTGGGAGGGGCTCAATGAGCAGTTCTTC	CASTTWEGLNEQFF
.	TRBV20-1	.	TRBJ2-7	TGCAGTGCTTCAGGGATTTACGAGCAGTACTTC	CSASGIYEQYF
TRBD2	TRBV29-1	few	TRBJ2-3	TGCAGCGTTCGTCAACATAGCGGGGGAGAAAAAGATACGCAGTATTTT	CSVRQHSGGEKDTQYF
.	TRBV7-9	.	TRBJ1-2	TGTGCCAGCAGCCCACAGGGTTTGTATGGCTACACCTTC	CASSPQGLYGYTF
.	TRBV19	.	TRBJ2-5	TGTGCCAGTAGTAAGGGGCGAAAAGAGACCCAGTACTTC	CASSKGRKETQYF
.	TRBV4-1	.	TRBJ2-1	TGCGCCAGCAGCCAGCTACAGGTCACCTACAATGAGCAGTTCTTC	CASSQLQVTYNEQFF
.	TRBV13	.	TRBJ1-5	TGTGCCAGCAGCATAGGAGGGGTCCTGGGCAATCAGCCCCAGCATTTT	CASSIGGVLGNQPQHF
TRBD2	TRBV5-1	few	TRBJ2-7	TGCGCCAGCAGCTTGAGGACTAGCGGGGTTAGGGAGCAGTACTTC	CASSLRTSGVREQYF